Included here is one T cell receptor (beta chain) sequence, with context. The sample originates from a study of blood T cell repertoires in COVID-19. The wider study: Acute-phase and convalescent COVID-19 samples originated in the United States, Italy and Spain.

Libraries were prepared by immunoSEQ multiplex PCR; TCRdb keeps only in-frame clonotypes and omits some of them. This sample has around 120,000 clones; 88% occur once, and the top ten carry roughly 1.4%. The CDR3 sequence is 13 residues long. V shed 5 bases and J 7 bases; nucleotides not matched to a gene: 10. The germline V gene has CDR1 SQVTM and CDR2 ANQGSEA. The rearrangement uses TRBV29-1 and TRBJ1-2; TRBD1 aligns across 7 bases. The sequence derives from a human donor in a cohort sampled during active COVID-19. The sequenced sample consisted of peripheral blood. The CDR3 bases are TGCAGCGTTCAAACCGACAGGGTGGGTGGCTACACCTTC. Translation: CSVQTDRVGGYTF. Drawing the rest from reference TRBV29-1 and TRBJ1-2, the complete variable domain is SAVISQKPSRDICQRGTSLTIQCQVDSQVTMMFWYRQQPGQSLTLIATANQGSEATYESGFVIDKFPISRPNLTFSTLTVSNMSPEDSSIYLCSVQTDRVGGYTFGSGTRLTVV.